Listed below are T cell receptor beta chains from one sample, sequenced in a study of CD4+ T cells in melanoma. TCRdb's copy holds only in-frame clones and misses some; the assay was immunoSEQ multiplex PCR. The sample records more than 90,000 clones, 92% being singletons. The source material was peripheral blood. The receptors come from a human donor with melanoma. Both conserved end residues are part of each CDR3. A D gene is named only where the DNA matches it firmly. Some rows have no size entry. The others give once, few or many, or a class for an expanded clone.

TRBV7-9	TRBD2	.	TRBJ2-3	TGTGCCAGCAGAGTAAGCGGGGCTACCACAGATACGCAGTATTTT	CASRVSGATTDTQYF
TRBV7-3	.	.	TRBJ1-1	TGTGCCAGCAGCTTTGGGCCGAACACTGAAGCTTTCTTT	CASSFGPNTEAFF
TRBV5-1	TRBD1	.	TRBJ2-7	TGCGCCAGCAGGGGACAGGGGGGTTACGAGCAGTACTTC	CASRGQGGYEQYF
TRBV9	TRBD1	.	TRBJ2-5	TGTGCCAGCAGCAGAAGAGGGGGCGAGGGTTGGGAGACCCAGTACTTC	CASSRRGGEGWETQYF
TRBV9	.	few	TRBJ1-2	TGTGCCAGCAGCGTAGACACCAACTATGGCTACACCTTC	CASSVDTNYGYTF
TRBV2	TRBD2	.	TRBJ2-1	TGTGCCAGCAGTATCGGACTAGAGTATGACTACAATGAGCAGTTCTTC	CASSIGLEYDYNEQFF
TRBV5-1	.	.	TRBJ1-2	TGCGCCAGCAGTACCGAGGGCTATGGCTACACCTTC	CASSTEGYGYTF
TRBV6-5	TRBD2	.	TRBJ2-5	TGTGCCAGCATCCCGGGACTAGCGGGAAGTGGGACCCAGTACTTC	CASIPGLAGSGTQYF
TRBV5-6	.	.	TRBJ2-5	TGTGCCAGCAGCTTGGGCCGGGGGTATAAGGGAGAGACCCAGTACTTC	CASSLGRGYKGETQYF
TRBV18	.	.	TRBJ1-2	TGTGCCAGCTCACCGTATAACTATGGCTACACCTTC	CASSPYNYGYTF
TRBV5-1	.	.	TRBJ2-7	TGCGCCAGCAGCTCGGATTCCCACTACGAGCAGTACTTC	CASSSDSHYEQYF
TRBV30	.	few	TRBJ1-6	TGTGCCTGGAGGGCAGGGGATAATTCACCCCTCCACTTT	CAWRAGDNSPLHF
TRBV6-6	TRBD1	.	TRBJ1-1	TGTGCCAGCAGTTCCCTCGGACAGGGGGCAACTGAAGCTTTCTTT	CASSSLGQGATEAFF
TRBV7-9	.	once	TRBJ2-5	TGTGCCAGCGACTATCCGGAAGAGACCCAGTACTTC	CASDYPEETQYF
TRBV7-9	.	.	TRBJ1-1	TGTGCCAGCAGCTTTCAGGGATCAAACACTGAAGCTTTCTTT	CASSFQGSNTEAFF
TRBV4-2	.	.	TRBJ1-6	TGTGCCAGCAGCCAAGCCCCGGAGGGAGGATCACCCCTCCACTTT	CASSQAPEGGSPLHF
TRBV27	.	once	TRBJ2-7	TGTGCCAGCAGCCGGGACCCCGCCTACGAGCAGTACTTC	CASSRDPAYEQYF
TRBV21-1	.	.	TRBJ2-4	TGTGCCAGCAGCAAAGCGGAGTATGGACCAATAGCCAAAAACATTCAGTACTTC	CASSKAEYGPIAKNIQYF
TRBV10-2	.	.	TRBJ2-1	TGCGCCAGCAGTCTTTCCTACAATGAGCAGTTCTTC	CASSLSYNEQFF
TRBV19	.	.	TRBJ2-5	TGTGCCAGTAGTAATCTACGAGAGACCCAGTACTTC	CASSNLRETQYF
TRBV7-3	.	.	TRBJ2-3	TGTGCCAGCAGCTTAGGGCTAGCAATAGATACGCAGTATTTT	CASSLGLAIDTQYF
TRBV5-8	TRBD1	.	TRBJ1-1	TGTGCCAGCAAGGGGGCCCAGGAAGCTTTCTTT	CASKGAQEAFF
TRBV7-9	TRBD2	.	TRBJ2-3	TGTGCCTTGATGGGGGGGGGACTCACAGATACGCAGTATTTT	CALMGGGLTDTQYF
TRBV7-8	TRBD2	.	TRBJ2-7	TGTGCCAGCAGCTTAGGGGGACTAGTCTACGAGCAGTACTTC	CASSLGGLVYEQYF
TRBV7-3	TRBD2	.	TRBJ2-7	TGTGCCAGCAGCCCACTAGCGGGAGCCGAGCAGTACTTC	CASSPLAGAEQYF
TRBV14	.	.	TRBJ1-1	TGTGCCAGCAGCCGCCAATCCGGGAGCTGGGTTACTGAAGCTTTCTTT	CASSRQSGSWVTEAFF
TRBV9	.	.	TRBJ2-3	TGTGCCAGCAGCGTACGGGTGGTCGCAGATACGCAGTATTTT	CASSVRVVADTQYF
TRBV6-1	.	.	TRBJ1-4	TGTGCCAGCAGTCACCGTGGGGTTACGGAAAAACTGTTTTTT	CASSHRGVTEKLFF
TRBV19	.	.	TRBJ2-1	TGTGCCAGTAACACGGGAGAAGGGTCCCGGCAGTTCTTC	CASNTGEGSRQFF
TRBV7-3	TRBD1	.	TRBJ1-1	TGTGCCAGCAGCGACAGGGAGGACACTGAAGCTTTCTTT	CASSDREDTEAFF
TRBV7-9	.	.	TRBJ2-1	TGTGCCAGCAGCGGATTTGGGGCGGGGAATTACAATGAGCAGTTCTTC	CASSGFGAGNYNEQFF
TRBV7-3	.	.	TRBJ2-2	TGTGCCAGCAGCCTTGAGGAAACCGGGGAGCTGTTTTTT	CASSLEETGELFF
TRBV2	TRBD2	.	TRBJ2-7	TGTGCCAGCGTCGAGGGACTAGCGGTATACGAGCAGTACTTC	CASVEGLAVYEQYF
TRBV6-5	TRBD2	few	TRBJ2-7	TGTGCCGCGTCGACTAGCGCCCGCGAGCAGTACTTC	CAASTSAREQYF
TRBV4-2	TRBD2	.	TRBJ2-1	TGTGCCAGCAGCCAAGAAACGAGGACTAGCGGGAGTAATGAGCAGTTCTTC	CASSQETRTSGSNEQFF
TRBV9	TRBD1	.	TRBJ2-2	TGTGCCAGCAGCGCAACCGGGACAGCGGTCAACACCGGGGAGCTGTTTTTT	CASSATGTAVNTGELFF
TRBV10-3	TRBD2	once	TRBJ2-4	TGTGCCATCAGTGAGTCGAGAGGGGAGGGAAACATTCAGTACTTC	CAISESRGEGNIQYF
TRBV9	TRBD2	.	TRBJ2-5	TGTGCCAGCAGCGTACTGACTAGCGAAGAGACCCAGTACTTC	CASSVLTSEETQYF
TRBV4-1	TRBD2	once	TRBJ2-1	TGCGCCAGCAGCCTTCCGACTAGCGTGCGGGGGGAGCAGTTCTTC	CASSLPTSVRGEQFF
TRBV5-1	TRBD1	.	TRBJ2-5	TGCGCCAGCAGCCAACAGGGGCTAGGGCAAGAGACCCAGTACTTC	CASSQQGLGQETQYF
TRBV5-1	TRBD2	.	TRBJ2-3	TGCGCCAGCAGCTTGGGGGGCGGGAGTTCCACAGATACGCAGTATTTT	CASSLGGGSSTDTQYF